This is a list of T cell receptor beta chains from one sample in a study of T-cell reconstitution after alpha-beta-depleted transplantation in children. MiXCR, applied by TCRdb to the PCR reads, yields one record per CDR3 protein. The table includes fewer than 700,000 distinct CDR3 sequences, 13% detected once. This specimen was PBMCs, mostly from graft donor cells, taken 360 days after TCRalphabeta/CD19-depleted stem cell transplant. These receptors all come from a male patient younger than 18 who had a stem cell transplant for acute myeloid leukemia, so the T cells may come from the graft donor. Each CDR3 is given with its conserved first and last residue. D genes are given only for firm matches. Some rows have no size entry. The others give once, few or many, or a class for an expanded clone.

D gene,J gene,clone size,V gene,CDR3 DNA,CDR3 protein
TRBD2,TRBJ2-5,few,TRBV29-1,TGCAGCGTTTCCCTACTAGCGGGGGGGGTGATGGAGACCCAGTACTTC,CSVSLLAGGVMETQYF
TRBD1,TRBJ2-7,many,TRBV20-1,TGCAGTGCTACCCCCCGGGACAGGGTACCCTACGAGCAGTACTTC,CSATPRDRVPYEQYF
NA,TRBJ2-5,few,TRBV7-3,TGTGCCAGCAGCCTACACGACTATGGGCGTCAAGAGACCCAGTACTTC,CASSLHDYGRQETQYF
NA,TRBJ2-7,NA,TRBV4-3,TGCGCCAGCAGCCGCCGGTCCGATACCTACGAGCAGTACTTC,CASSRRSDTYEQYF
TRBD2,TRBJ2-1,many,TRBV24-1,TGTGCCACCAGTGATTTGCTGACTAGCGGGAGTTTGGGAAAGCAGTTCTTC,CATSDLLTSGSLGKQFF
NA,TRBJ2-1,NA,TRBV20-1,TGCAGTGCTAGAGGTCGCATCCCCAGGCGGTGTGTTCCTAGAATCGAAGTCGATGAGCAGTTCTTC,CSARGRIPRRCVPRIEVDEQFF
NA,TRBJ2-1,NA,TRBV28,TGTGCCAGCAGTTTCGGGCAGCTAGCATTGAAAGACAATGAGCAGTTCTTC,CASSFGQLALKDNEQFF
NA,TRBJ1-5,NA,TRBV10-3,TGTGCCACCCTGCCGGGGGGCGGCCAGCCCCAGCATTTT,CATLPGGGQPQHF
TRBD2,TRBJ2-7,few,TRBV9,TGTGCCAGCAGCGACGGACTAGCGGGGGGCCCGAACCCCTACGAGCAGTACTTC,CASSDGLAGGPNPYEQYF
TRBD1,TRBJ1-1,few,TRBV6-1,TGTGCCAGCAGCCCGAGGACAGGTCGGGGGAACACTGAAGCTTTCTTT,CASSPRTGRGNTEAFF
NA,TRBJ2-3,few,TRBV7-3,TGTGCCAGCAGTTCCTGGACCCGGGGTAGCACAGATACGCAGTATTTT,CASSSWTRGSTDTQYF
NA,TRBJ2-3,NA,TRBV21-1,TGTGCCAGCAGCCCTTTAAGGGGACTAGCGGGAGGCCCCACAGATACGCAGTATTTT,CASSPLRGLAGGPTDTQYF
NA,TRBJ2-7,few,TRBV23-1,TGCGCCAGCTCTCTAGGGGGAGACCCTCCCATTTACGAGCAGTACTTC,CASSLGGDPPIYEQYF
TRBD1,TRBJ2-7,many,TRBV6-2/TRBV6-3,TGTGCCAGCGGCGGGACAGGGGGATCCTACGAGCAGTACTTC,CASGGTGGSYEQYF
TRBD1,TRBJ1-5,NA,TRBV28,TGTGCCAGTGGGACAGTCCTTAAGGGGCAGCCCCAGCATTTT,CASGTVLKGQPQHF
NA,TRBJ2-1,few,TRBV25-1,TGTGCCAGCAGTGAATATGGGCAGACTCGAGTCTACAATGAGCAGTTCTTC,CASSEYGQTRVYNEQFF
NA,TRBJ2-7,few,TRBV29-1,TGCAGCGCTGGTCTCAAATCTTCCTACGAGCAGTACTTC,CSAGLKSSYEQYF
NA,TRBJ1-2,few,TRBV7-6,TGTGCCAGCAGCTTAGCGGCAGGGGTTGACTATGGCTACACCTTC,CASSLAAGVDYGYTF
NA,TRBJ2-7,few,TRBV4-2,TGTGCCAGCAGCCAAGCCTTGGAATCTAGCTCCTACGAGCAGTACTTC,CASSQALESSSYEQYF
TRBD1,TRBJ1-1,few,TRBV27,TGTGCCAGGTCTCACAGGGGCCGCACTGAAGCTTTCTTT,CARSHRGRTEAFF
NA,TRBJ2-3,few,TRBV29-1,TGCAGCGTTGTACGGGGGCTAGCGGTGGACACAGATACGCAGTATTTT,CSVVRGLAVDTDTQYF
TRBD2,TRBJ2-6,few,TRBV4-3,TGCGCCAGCAGCAATCGACTAGCGGGAGGTGGGGCCAACGTCCTGACTTTC,CASSNRLAGGGANVLTF
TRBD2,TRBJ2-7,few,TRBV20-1,TGCAGTGCCCCGGGAGGGGGAGCCCACGAGCAGTACTTC,CSAPGGGAHEQYF
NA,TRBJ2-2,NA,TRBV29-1,TGCAGCGCCTCTCCAGCGGGCCGATCGAACACCGGGGAGCTGTTTTTT,CSASPAGRSNTGELFF
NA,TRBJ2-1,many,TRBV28,TGTGCCAGCAGTTCGACCAGGAGTGGAAAGTACAATGAGCAGTTCTTC,CASSSTRSGKYNEQFF
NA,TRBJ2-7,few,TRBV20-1,TGCAGTGCTGAGGGGGAGGACAGTCCCCTGAACGAGCAGTACTTC,CSAEGEDSPLNEQYF
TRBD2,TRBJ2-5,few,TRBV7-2,TGTGCCAGCAGCTTAGCGCTAGCGGGAGTGGGGCTCCAAGAGACCCAGTACTTC,CASSLALAGVGLQETQYF
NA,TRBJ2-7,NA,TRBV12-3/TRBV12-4,TGTGCCAGCAGGGGGTCGGGCAGGGGGGCCTACGAGCAGTACTTC,CASRGSGRGAYEQYF
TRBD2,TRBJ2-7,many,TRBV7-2,TGTGCCAGCAGCCTTACTAGCGGGGTCCCATACGAGCAGTACTTC,CASSLTSGVPYEQYF
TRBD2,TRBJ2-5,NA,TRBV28,TGTGCCAGCAGTTTATGGACAGCCCGGACTAGCGGGAGACTAGAGACCCAGTACTTC,CASSLWTARTSGRLETQYF
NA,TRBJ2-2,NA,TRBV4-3,TGCGCCAGCAGACACAGGCTCTATACCGGGGAGCTGTTTTTT,CASRHRLYTGELFF
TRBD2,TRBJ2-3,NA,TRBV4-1,TGCGCCGGCAGCCACAATGTAGCGGGAGATACGCAGTATTTT,CAGSHNVAGDTQYF
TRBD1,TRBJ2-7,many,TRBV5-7,TGTGCCAGCAGCTCCTTAGACCTAACAGGGGTTGAGGGCTACGAGCAGTACTTC,CASSSLDLTGVEGYEQYF
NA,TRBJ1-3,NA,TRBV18,TGTGCCAGCTCACCGAAGGGGACACGAAACGGAAACACCATATATTTT,CASSPKGTRNGNTIYF
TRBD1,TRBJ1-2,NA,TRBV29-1,TGCAGCGTTGCTCACCTAGAGACAGGGGCCATTTTTGGCTACACCTTC,CSVAHLETGAIFGYTF
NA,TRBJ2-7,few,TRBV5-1,TGCGCCAGCAGCCCGGATACAGGGTTCTCCTACGAGCAGTACTTC,CASSPDTGFSYEQYF
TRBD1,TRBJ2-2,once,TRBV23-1,TGCGCCAGCAGTCAAGGAGACAGGGACGGCAACACCGGGGAGCTGTTTTTT,CASSQGDRDGNTGELFF
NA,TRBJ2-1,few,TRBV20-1,TGCAGTGCTAGGCGCCGTACAGGGAGCTCCTACAATGAGCAGTTCTTC,CSARRRTGSSYNEQFF
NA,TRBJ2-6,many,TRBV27,TGTGCCAGCAGGTTTACAGGGTACCCCGGCCTCTGGGGGGCCAACGTCCTGACTTTC,CASRFTGYPGLWGANVLTF
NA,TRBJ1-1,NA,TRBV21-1,TGTGCCAGCAGCAAGGGGTTGAGGGGAGGGGACACTGAAGCTTTCTTT,CASSKGLRGGDTEAFF
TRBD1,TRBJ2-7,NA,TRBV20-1,TGCAGTGCTAGCGCTTGGGACAGGGCCCACGAGCAGTACTTC,CSASAWDRAHEQYF
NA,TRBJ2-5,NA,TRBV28,TGTGCCAGCAGTTTATCCTTACAGGGTGGCGAGACCCAGTACTTC,CASSLSLQGGETQYF
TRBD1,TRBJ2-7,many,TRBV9,TGTGCCAGCAGCCCGGGGACAGTTAAGAACGAGCAGTACTTC,CASSPGTVKNEQYF
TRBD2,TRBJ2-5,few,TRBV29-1,TGCAGCGGGGTACTAGCGGGTGGAGAGACCCAGTACTTC,CSGVLAGGETQYF
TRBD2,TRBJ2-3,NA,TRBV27,TGTGCCAGCAGTCCCAATACTAGCGGGAGGGACAAAGATACGCAGTATTTT,CASSPNTSGRDKDTQYF
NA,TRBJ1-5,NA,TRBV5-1,TGCGCCAGCAGCTTGTCGACAGGCGATCAGCCCCAGCATTTT,CASSLSTGDQPQHF
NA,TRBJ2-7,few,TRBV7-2,TGTGCCAGCAGCTTAGCCGGGACTTATACCTACGAGCAGTACTTC,CASSLAGTYTYEQYF
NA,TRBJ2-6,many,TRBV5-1,TGCGCCAGCAGCTTACATCCCTCTGGGGCCAACGTCCTGACTTTC,CASSLHPSGANVLTF
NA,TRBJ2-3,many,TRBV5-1,TGCGCCAGCAGCTTGGTGGCCCCCACAGATACGCAGTATTTT,CASSLVAPTDTQYF
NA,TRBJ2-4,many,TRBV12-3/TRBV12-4,TGTGCCAGCAGTTCAGGGGAGGGGAACATTCAGTACTTC,CASSSGEGNIQYF
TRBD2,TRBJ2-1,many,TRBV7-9,TGTGCCAGCAGCGTACGAGCGGGAGGGCTCGATGAGCAGTTCTTC,CASSVRAGGLDEQFF
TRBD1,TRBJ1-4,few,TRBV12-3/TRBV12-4,TGTGCCAGCAGTTTTGGGGGACAGATGTTCGAAAAACTGTTTTTT,CASSFGGQMFEKLFF